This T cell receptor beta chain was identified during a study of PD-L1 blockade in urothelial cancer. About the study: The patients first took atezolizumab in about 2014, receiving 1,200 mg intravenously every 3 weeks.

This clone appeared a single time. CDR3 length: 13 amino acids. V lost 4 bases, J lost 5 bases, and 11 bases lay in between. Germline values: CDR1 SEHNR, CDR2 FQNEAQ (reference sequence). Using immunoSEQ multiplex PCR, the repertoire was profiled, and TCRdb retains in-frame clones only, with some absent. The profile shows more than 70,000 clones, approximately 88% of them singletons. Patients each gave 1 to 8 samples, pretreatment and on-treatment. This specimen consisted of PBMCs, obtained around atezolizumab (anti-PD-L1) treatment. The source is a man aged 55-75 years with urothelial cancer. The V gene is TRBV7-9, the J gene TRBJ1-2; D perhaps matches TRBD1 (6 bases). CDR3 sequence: CASSSADRYGYTF. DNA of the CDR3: TGTGCCAGCAGCTCCGCGGACAGATATGGCTACACCTTC.